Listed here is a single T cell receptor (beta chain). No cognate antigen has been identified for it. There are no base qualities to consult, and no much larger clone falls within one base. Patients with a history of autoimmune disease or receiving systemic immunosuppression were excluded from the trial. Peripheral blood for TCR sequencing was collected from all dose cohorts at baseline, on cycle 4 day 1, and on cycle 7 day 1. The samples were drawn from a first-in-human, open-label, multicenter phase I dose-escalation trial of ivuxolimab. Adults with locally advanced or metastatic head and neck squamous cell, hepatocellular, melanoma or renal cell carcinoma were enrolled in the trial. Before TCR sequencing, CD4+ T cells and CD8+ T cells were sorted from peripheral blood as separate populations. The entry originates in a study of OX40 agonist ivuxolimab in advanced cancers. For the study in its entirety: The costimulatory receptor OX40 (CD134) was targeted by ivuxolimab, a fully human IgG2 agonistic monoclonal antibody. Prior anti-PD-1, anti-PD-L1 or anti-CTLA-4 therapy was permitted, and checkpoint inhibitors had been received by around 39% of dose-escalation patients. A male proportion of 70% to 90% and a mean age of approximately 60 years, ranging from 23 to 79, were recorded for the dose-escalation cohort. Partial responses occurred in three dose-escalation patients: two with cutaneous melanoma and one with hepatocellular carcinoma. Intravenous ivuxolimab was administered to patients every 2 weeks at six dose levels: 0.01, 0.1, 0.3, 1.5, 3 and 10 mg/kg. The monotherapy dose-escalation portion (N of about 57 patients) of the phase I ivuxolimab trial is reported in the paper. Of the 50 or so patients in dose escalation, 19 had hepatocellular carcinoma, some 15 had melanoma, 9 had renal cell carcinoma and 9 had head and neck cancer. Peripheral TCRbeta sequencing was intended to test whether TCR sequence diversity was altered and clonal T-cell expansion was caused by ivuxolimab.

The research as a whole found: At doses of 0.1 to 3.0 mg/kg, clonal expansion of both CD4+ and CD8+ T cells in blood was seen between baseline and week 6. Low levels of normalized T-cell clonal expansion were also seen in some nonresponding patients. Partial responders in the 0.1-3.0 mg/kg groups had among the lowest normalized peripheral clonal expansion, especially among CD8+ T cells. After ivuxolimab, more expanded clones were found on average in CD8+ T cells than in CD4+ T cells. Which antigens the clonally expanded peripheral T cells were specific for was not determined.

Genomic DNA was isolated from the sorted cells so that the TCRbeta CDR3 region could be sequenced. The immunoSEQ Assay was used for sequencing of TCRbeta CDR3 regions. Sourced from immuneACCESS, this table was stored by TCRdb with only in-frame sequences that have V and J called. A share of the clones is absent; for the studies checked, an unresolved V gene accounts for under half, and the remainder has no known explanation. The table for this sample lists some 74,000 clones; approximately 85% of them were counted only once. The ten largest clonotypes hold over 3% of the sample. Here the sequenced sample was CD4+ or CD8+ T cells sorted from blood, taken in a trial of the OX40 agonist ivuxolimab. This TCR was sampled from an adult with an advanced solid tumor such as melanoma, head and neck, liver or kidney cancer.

This receptor has the CDR3 CASFTGTGTDTQYF. The DNA is TGTGCCAGCTTTACAGGGACGGGCACAGATACGCAGTATTTT. The chain employs TRBV6-1 and TRBJ2-3, with TRBD1 tentatively as D gene (6 bases match). According to the germline V gene, CDR1 reads MNHNS and CDR2 reads SASEGT. Cut back by 8 bases and 1 base, the V and J ends lie 13 bases apart. The CDR3 holds 14 amino acids from the cysteine to the phenylalanine. Only the CDR3 DNA is retained, 42 bases long and in frame from the first base.